This T cell receptor beta chain is from a study of T cell changes during pregnancy in multiple sclerosis. Assay used: immunoSEQ multiplex PCR; TCRdb lists only in-frame clones, some missing. Among around 33,000 clones listed, approximately 90% were seen once. This TCR was recovered from a female donor with multiple sclerosis, enrolled in a pregnancy study. Material: CD8+ T cells from peripheral blood mononuclear cells, obtained in the third trimester of pregnancy.

The CDR3 coding sequence is TGTGCCAGCAGCTTAGTTCAGGGCCTCGAGCAGTACTTC. Its protein product is CASSLVQGLEQYF. This chain links TRBV7-6 with TRBJ2-5; TRBD1 might be the D (5 bases). The end of the DNA fits TRBJ2-7 better, so the J call may be wrong. The CDR3 is 13 amino acids. In germline, CDR1 is SGHVS, CDR2 FNYEAQ.